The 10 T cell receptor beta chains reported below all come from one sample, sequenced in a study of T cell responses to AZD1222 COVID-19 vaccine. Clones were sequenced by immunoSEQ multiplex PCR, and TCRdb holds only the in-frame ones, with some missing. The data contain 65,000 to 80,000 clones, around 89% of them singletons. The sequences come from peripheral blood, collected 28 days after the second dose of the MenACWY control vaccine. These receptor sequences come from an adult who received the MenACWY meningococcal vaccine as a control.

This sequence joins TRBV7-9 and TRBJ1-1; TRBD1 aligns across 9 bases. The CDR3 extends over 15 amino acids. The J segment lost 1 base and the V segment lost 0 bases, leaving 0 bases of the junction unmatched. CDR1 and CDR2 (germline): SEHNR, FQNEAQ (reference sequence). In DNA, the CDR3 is TGTGCCAGCAGCTTAGCGGGACAGGGGAACACTGAAGCTTTCTTT. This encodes CASSLAGQGNTEAFF.

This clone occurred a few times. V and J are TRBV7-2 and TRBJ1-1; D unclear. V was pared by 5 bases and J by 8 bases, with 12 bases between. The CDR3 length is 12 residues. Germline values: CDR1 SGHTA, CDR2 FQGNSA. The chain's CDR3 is CASSRRRAEAFF. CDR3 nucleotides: TGTGCCAGCAGCCGTAGGCGGGCCGAAGCTTTCTTT.

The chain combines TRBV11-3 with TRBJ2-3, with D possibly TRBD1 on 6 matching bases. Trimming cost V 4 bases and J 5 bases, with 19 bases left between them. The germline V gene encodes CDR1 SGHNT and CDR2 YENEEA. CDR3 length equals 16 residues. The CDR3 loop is CASSSYGTRGGDTQYF. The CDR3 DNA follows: TGTGCCAGCAGCTCCTATGGGACCCGAGGGGGAGATACGCAGTATTTT.

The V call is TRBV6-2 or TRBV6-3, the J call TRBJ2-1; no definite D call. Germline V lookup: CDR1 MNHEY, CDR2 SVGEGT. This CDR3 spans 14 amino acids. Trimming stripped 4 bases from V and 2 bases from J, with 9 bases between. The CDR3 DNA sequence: TGTGCCAGCAGTTTACCCGGACCCTACAATGAGCAGTTCTTC. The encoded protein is CASSLPGPYNEQFF.

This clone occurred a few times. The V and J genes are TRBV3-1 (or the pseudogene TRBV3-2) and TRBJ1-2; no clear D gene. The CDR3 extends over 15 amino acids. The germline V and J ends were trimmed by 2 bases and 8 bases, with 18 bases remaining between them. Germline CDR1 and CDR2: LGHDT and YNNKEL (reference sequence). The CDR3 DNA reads TGTGCCAGCAGCCAATTAAGCAGGAGGCTGGGGGGCTACACCTTC. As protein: CASSQLSRRLGGYTF.

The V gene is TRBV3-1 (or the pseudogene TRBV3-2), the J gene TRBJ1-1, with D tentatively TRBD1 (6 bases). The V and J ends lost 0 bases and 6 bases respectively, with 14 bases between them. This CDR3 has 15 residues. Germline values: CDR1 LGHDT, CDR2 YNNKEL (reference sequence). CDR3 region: CASSQDQGRRAEAFF. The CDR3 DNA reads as TGTGCCAGCAGCCAAGATCAGGGGCGAAGGGCTGAAGCTTTCTTT.

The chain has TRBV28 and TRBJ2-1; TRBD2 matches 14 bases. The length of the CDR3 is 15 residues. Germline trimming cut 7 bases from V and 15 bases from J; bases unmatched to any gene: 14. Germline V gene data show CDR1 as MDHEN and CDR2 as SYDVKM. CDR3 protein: CASNPGLAGVFFPFF. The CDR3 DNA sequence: TGTGCCAGCAACCCGGGACTAGCGGGAGTTTTTTTTCCGTTCTTC.

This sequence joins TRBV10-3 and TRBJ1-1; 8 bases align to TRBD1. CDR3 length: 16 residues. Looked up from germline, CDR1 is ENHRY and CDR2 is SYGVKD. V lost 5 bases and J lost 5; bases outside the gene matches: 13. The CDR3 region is CAISPYQTGVRTEAFF. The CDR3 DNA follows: TGTGCCATCAGTCCTTACCAGACAGGGGTTCGAACTGAAGCTTTCTTT.

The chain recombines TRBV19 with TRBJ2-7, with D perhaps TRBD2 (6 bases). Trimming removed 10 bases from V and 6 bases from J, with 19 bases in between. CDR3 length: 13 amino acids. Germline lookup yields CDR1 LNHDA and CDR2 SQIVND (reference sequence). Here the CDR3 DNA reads TGTGCCACTCCCCATGGAGGGGTCCTCGAGCAGTACTTC. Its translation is CATPHGGVLEQYF.

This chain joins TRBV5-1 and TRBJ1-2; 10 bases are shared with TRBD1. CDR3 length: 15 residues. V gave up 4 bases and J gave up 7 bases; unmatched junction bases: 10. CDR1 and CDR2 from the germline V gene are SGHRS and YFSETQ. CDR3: CASSAAGTGASGYTF. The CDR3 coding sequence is TGCGCCAGCAGCGCGGCCGGGACAGGGGCCTCTGGCTACACCTTC.